The count of the clone carrying this T cell receptor beta chain is one. Its antigen is not identified. The sample belongs to a study of T cell responses to AZD1222 COVID-19 vaccine. Study observations and caveats: Reportedly, nearly half the spike-specific TCRs target unmutated variant regions. Two AZD1222 administrations were followed by greater Spike-specific TCR breadth and depth.

Assay used: immunoSEQ multiplex PCR; TCRdb lists only in-frame clones, some missing. The table has 53,000 or so clones, 75% to 90% seen once. The CDR3 extends over 12 amino acids. V gave up 5 bases and J gave up 1 base, with 5 bases separating them. CDR1 KGHSH and CDR2 LQKENI come from the germline V gene. The V call is TRBV18, the J call TRBJ1-1, with D unresolved. Source: peripheral blood, taken on day 0 of MenACWY control vaccination. This clonotype originated in an adult in good health. CDR3 in amino acids: CASSVANTEAFF. The CDR3 DNA sequence: TGTGCCAGCTCAGTGGCGAACACTGAAGCTTTCTTT. Full variable domain (rest looked up from reference TRBV18 and TRBJ1-1): NAGVMQNPRHLVRRRGQEARLRCSPMKGHSHVYWYRQLPEEGLKFMVYLQKENIIDESGMPKERFSAEFPKEGPSILRIQQVVRGDSAAYFCASSVANTEAFFGQGTRLTVV.